The clone carrying this T cell receptor (beta chain) occurred a few times. Antigen: not known. This entry is derived from a study of CD8 T cells in ankylosing spondylitis. For TCR beta, libraries came from quantitative 5'-RACE with molecular barcodes. A single record per CDR3 protein comes from TCRdb applying MiXCR to the 5' RACE reads. The table has roughly 700,000 distinct CDR3 sequences, around a fifth seen once. CDR1 is SEHNR, CDR2 FQNEAQ, per germline (reference sequence). V lost 1 base, J lost 5 bases, and 17 bases lay in between. The CDR3 spans 16 residues. General study results and limits: A CD8+ phenotype characterized the disease-linked clones, which were relatively rare in peripheral blood. Researchers reportedly found disease-linked clones significantly enriched in matched ankylosing spondylitis synovial fluid. One TCR beta motif, made up of about 8 highly homologous variants, appeared characteristic of ankylosing spondylitis blood.

Sequencing input: blood, either unsorted or a sorted T cell fraction (not recorded which). The rearrangement joins TRBV7-9 to TRBJ1-1; a possible D gene is TRBD1 (6 bases). The receptor's source is a male donor with ankylosing spondylitis. This chain's CDR3 is CASSLEGNLQGTEAFF. The CDR3 coding sequence is TGTGCCAGCAGCTTAGAAGGGAACCTCCAGGGGACTGAAGCTTTCTTT.